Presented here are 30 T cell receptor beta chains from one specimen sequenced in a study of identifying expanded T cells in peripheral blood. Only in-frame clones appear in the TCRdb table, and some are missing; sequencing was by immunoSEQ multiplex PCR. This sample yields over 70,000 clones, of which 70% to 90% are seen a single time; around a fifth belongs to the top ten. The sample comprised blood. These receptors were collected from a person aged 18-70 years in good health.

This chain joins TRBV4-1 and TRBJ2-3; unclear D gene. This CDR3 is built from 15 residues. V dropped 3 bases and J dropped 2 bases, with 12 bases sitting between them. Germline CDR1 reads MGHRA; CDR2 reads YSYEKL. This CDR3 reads CASSHRSSNTDTQYF. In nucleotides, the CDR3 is TGCGCCAGCAGCCATCGATCAAGCAACACAGATACGCAGTATTTT.

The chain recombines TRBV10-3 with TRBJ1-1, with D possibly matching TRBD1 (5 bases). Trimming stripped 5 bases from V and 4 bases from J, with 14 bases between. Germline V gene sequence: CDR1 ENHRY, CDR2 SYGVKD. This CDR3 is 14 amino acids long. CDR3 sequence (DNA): TGTGCCATCAGTAACCAGGGATGGGGCACTGAAGCTTTCTTT. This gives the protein CAISNQGWGTEAFF.

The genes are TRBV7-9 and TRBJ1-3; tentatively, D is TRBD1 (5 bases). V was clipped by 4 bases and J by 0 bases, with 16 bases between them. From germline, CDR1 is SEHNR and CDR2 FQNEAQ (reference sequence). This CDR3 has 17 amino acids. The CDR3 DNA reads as TGTGCCAGCAGCTCCCAGGGTGAGGCCTTCTCTGGAAACACCATATATTTT. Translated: CASSSQGEAFSGNTIYF.

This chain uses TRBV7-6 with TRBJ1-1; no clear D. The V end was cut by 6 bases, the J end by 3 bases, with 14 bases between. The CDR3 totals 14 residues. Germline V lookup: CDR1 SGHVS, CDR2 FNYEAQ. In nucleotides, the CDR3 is TGTGCCAGCAGTCTTCGGGCGGGAGACACTGAAGCTTTCTTT. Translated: CASSLRAGDTEAFF.

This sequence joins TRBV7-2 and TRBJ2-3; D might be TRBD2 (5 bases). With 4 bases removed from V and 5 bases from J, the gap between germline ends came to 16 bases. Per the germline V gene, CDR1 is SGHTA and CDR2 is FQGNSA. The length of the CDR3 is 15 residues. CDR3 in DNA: TGTGCCAGCAGCTCCTCCCGGGGAAGGGTAGATACGCAGTATTTT. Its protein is CASSSSRGRVDTQYF.

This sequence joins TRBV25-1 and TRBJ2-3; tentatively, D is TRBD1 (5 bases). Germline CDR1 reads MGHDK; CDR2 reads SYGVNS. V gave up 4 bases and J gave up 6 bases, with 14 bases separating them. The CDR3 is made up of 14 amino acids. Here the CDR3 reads CASSVGALSDTQYF. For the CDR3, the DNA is TGTGCCAGCAGTGTTGGGGCACTCTCGGATACGCAGTATTTT.

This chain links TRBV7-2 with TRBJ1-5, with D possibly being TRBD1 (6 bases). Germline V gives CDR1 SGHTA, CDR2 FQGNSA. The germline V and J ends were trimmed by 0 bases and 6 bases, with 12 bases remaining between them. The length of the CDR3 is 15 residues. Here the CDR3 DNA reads TGTGCCAGCAGCTTAGCTCCTCCGGGGGCTCAGCCCCAGCATTTT. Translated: CASSLAPPGAQPQHF.

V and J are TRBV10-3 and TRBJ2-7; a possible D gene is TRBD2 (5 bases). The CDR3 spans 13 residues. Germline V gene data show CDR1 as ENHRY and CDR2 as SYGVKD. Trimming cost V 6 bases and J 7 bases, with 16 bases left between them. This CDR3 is CAISGVPAREQYF. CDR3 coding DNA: TGTGCCATCAGCGGGGTTCCGGCGAGAGAGCAGTACTTC.

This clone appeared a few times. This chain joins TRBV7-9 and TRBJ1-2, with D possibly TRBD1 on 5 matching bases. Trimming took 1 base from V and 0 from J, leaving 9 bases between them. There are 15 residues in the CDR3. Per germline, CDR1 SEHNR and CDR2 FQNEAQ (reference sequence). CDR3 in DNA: TGTGCCAGCAGCTTAGAGGCAGGGTCTAACTATGGCTACACCTTC. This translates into CASSLEAGSNYGYTF.

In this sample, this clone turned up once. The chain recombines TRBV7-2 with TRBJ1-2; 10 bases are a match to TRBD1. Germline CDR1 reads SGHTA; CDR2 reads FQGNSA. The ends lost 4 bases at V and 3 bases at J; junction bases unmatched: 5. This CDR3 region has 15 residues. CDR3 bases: TGTGCCAGCAGCTGGGACAGGGGCTTGTACTATGGCTACACCTTC. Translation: CASSWDRGLYYGYTF.

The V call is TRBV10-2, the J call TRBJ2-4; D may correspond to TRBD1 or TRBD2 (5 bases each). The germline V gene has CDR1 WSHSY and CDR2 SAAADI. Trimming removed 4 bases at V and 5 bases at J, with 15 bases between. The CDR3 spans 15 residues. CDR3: CASSGAGSIQNIQYF. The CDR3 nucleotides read TGCGCCAGCAGTGGGGCAGGGAGTATCCAAAACATTCAGTACTTC.

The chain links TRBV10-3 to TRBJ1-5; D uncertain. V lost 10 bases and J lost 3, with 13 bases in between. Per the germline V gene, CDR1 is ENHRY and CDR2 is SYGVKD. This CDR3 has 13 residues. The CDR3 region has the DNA TGTGCCACCCAGATAGGTATCAATCAGCCCCAGCATTTT. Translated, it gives CATQIGINQPQHF.

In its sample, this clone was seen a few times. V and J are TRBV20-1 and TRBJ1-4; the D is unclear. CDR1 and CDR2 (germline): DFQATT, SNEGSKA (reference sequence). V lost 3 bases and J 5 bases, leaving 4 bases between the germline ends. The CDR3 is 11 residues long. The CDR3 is CSARGNEKLFF. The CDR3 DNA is TGCAGTGCTAGGGGGAATGAAAAACTGTTTTTT.

The CDR3, as DNA: TGCGCCAGCAGGCCAGCAGAGAACACTGAAGCTTTCTTT. It encodes CASRPAENTEAFF. The chain carries TRBV5-1 and TRBJ1-1; no clear D gene. The germline gives CDR1 SGHRS, CDR2 YFSETQ. The CDR3 is made up of 13 amino acids. Trimming removed 5 bases at V and 1 base at J, with 9 bases between. The full variable domain, in which reference TRBV5-1 and TRBJ1-1 provide the parts outside the CDR3, is KAGVTQTPRYLIKTRGQQVTLSCSPISGHRSVSWYQQTPGQGLQFLFEYFSETQRNKGNFPGRFSGRQFSNSRSEMNVSTLELGDSALYLCASRPAENTEAFFGQGTRLTVV.

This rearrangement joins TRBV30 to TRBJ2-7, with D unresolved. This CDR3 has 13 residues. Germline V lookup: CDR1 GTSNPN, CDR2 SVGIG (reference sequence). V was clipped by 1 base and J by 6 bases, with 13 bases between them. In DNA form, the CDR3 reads TGTGCCTGGAGTGCCGGAATCTATGGCGAGCAGTACTTC. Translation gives CAWSAGIYGEQYF. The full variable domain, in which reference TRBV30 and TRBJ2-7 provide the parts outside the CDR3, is SQTIHQWPATLVQPVGSPLSLECTVEGTSNPNLYWYRQAAGRGLQLLFYSVGIGQISSEVPQNLSASRPQDRQFILSSKKLLLSDSGFYLCAWSAGIYGEQYFGPGTRLTVT.

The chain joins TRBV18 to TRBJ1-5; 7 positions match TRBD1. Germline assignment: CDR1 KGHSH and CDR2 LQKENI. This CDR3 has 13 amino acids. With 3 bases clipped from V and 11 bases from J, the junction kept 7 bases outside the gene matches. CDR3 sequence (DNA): TGTGCCAGCTCACCGGGAACAGGGGCAGCCCAGCATTTT. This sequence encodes CASSPGTGAAQHF. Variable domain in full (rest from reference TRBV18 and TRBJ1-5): NAGVMQNPRHLVRRRGQEARLRCSPMKGHSHVYWYRQLPEEGLKFMVYLQKENIIDESGMPKERFSAEFPKEGPSILRIQQVVRGDSAAYFCASSPGTGAAQHFGDGTRLSIL.

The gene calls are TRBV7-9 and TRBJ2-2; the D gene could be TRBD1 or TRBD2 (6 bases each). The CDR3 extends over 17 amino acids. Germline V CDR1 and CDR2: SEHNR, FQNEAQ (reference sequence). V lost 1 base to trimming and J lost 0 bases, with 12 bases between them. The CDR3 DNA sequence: TGTGCCAGCAGCTTAGTATATCGGGGGCCGAACACCGGGGAGCTGTTTTTT. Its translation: CASSLVYRGPNTGELFF.

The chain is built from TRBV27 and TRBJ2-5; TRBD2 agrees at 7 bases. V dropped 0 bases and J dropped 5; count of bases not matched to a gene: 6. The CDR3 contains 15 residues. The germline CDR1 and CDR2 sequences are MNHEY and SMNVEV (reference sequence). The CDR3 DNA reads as TGTGCCAGCAGTTTATCCGGCTACGGGAGGGAGACCCAGTACTTC. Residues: CASSLSGYGRETQYF.

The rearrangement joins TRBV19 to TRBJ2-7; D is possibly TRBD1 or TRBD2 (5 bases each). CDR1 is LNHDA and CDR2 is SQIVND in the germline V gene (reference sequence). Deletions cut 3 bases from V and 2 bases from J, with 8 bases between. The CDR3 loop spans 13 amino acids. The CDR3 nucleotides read TGTGCCAGTAGTATGGGGGACCCCTACGAGCAGTACTTC. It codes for CASSMGDPYEQYF.

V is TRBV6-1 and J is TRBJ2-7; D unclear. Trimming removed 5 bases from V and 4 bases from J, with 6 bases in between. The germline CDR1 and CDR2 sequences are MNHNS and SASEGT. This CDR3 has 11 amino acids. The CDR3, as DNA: TGTGCCAGCAGTTTGGATTACGAGCAGTACTTC. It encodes CASSLDYEQYF.

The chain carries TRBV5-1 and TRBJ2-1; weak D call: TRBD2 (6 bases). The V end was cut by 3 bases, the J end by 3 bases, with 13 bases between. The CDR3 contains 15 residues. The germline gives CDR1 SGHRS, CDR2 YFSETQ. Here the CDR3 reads CASSSEPGLYNEQFF. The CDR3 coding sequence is TGCGCCAGCAGCTCAGAACCGGGACTCTACAATGAGCAGTTCTTC.

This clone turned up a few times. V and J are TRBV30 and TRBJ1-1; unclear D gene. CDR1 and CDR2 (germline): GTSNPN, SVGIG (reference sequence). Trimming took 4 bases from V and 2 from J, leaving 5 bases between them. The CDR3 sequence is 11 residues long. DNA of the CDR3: TGTGCCTGGACCCTTAACACTGAAGCTTTCTTT. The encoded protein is CAWTLNTEAFF.

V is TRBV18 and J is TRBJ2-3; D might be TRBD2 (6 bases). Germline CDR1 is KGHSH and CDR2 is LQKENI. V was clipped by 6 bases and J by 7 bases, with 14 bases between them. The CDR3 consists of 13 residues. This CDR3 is CASSPGLDNTQYF. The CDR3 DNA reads TGTGCCAGCTCGCCGGGACTCGACAATACGCAGTATTTT.

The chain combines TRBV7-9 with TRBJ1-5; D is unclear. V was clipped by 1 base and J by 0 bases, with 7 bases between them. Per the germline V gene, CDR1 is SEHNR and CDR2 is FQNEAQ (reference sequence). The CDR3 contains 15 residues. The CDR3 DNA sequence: TGTGCCAGCAGCTTAGGAGGATATAGCAATCAGCCCCAGCATTTT. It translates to CASSLGGYSNQPQHF. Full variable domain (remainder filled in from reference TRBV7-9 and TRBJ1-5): DTGVSQNPRHKITKRGQNVTFRCDPISEHNRLYWYRQTLGQGPEFLTYFQNEAQLEKSRLLSDRFSAERPKGSFSTLEIQRTEQGDSAMYLCASSLGGYSNQPQHFGDGTRLSIL.

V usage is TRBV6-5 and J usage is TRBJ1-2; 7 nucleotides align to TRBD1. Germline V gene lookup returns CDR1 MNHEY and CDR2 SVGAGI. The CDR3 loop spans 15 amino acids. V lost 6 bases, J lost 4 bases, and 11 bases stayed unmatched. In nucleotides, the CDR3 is TGTGCCAGCAGAGACGACCAGGGGGAGGGCTATGGCTACACCTTC. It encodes CASRDDQGEGYGYTF.

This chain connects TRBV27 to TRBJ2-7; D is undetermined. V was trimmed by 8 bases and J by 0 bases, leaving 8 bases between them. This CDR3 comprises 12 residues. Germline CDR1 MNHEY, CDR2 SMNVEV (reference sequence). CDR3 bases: TGTGCCAGCGGTCAGGACTCCTACGAGCAGTACTTC. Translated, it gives CASGQDSYEQYF.

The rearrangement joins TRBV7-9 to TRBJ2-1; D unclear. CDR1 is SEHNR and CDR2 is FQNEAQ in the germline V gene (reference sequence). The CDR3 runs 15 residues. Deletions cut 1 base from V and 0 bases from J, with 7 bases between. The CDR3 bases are TGTGCCAGCAGCTTAGGCAGGCTCTCCTACAATGAGCAGTTCTTC. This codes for CASSLGRLSYNEQFF.

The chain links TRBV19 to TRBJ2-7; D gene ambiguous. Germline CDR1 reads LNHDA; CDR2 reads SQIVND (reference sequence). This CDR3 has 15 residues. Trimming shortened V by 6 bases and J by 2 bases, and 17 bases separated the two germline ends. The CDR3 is CASSPLHSGTYEQYF. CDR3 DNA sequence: TGTGCCAGTAGCCCCTTACATTCTGGCACCTACGAGCAGTACTTC.

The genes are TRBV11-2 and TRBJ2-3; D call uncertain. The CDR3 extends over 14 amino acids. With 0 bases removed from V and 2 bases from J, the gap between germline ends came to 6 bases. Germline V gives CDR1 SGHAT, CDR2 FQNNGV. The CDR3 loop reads CASSLDLITDTQYF. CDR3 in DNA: TGTGCCAGCAGCTTAGATCTAATCACAGATACGCAGTATTTT. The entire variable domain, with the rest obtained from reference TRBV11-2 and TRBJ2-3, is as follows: EAGVAQSPRYKIIEKRQSVAFWCNPISGHATLYWYQQILGQGPKLLIQFQNNGVVDDSQLPKDRFSAERLKGVDSTLKIQPAKLEDSAVYLCASSLDLITDTQYFGPGTRLTVL.

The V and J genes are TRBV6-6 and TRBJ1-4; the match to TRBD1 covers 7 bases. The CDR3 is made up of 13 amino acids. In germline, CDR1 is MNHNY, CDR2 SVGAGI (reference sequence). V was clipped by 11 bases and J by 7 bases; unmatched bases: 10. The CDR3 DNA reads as TGTGCCTCGACGACAGGGACCGGTGAAAAACTGTTTTTT. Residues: CASTTGTGEKLFF.